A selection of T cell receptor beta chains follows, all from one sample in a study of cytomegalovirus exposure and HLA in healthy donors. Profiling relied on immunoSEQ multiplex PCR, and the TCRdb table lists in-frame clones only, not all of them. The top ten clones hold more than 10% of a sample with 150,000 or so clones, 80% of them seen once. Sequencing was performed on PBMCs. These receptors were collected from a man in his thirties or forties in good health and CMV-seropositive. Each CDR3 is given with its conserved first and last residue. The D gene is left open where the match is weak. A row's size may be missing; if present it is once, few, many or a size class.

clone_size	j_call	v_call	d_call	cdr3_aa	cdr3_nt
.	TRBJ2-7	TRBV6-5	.	CASSPPTSSYEQYF	TGTGCCAGCAGTCCCCCGACTAGTTCCTACGAGCAGTACTTC
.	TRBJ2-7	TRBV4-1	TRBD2	CASSLGLAGGLYEQYF	TGCGCCAGCAGCTTGGGACTAGCGGGAGGGTTATACGAGCAGTACTTC
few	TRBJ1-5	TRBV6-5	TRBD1	CASSYGQGFQPQHF	TGTGCCAGCAGTTACGGACAGGGGTTTCAGCCCCAGCATTTT
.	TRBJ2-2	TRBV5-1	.	CASSFKIGTGELFF	TGCGCCAGCAGCTTTAAGATCGGCACCGGGGAGCTGTTTTTT
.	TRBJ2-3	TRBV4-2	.	CASSQGIPGQSTDTQYF	TGTGCCAGCAGCCAAGGGATCCCAGGACAGTCCACAGATACGCAGTATTTT
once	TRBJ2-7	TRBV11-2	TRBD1	CASSFARGYEQYF	TGTGCCAGCAGCTTTGCCAGGGGGTACGAGCAGTACTTC
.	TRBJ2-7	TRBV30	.	CAWSEGGQYF	TGTGCCTGGAGTGAAGGGGGGCAGTACTTC
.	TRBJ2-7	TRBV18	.	CASSPRRTYEQYF	TGTGCCAGCTCACCAAGGCGGACCTACGAGCAGTACTTC
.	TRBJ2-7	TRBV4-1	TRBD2	CASSQDPSGYSYEQYF	TGCGCCAGCAGCCAAGATCCTAGCGGCTATTCCTACGAGCAGTACTTC
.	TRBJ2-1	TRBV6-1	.	CASSEYRGNEQFF	TGTGCCAGCAGTGAGTATCGGGGAAATGAGCAGTTCTTC
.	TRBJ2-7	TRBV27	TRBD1	CASSLRGQGEYEQYF	TGTGCCAGCAGTTTACGCGGGCAGGGGGAATACGAGCAGTACTTC
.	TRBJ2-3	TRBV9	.	CASSVEGEGSDTQYF	TGTGCCAGCAGCGTAGAGGGGGAGGGCTCAGATACGCAGTATTTT
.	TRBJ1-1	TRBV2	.	CASSGAGKNTEAFF	TGTGCCAGCAGTGGCGCAGGGAAGAACACTGAAGCTTTCTTT
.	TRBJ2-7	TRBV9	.	CASSVGDIGEQYF	TGTGCCAGCAGCGTAGGAGATATCGGCGAGCAGTACTTC
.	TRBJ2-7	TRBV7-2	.	CASSLDLARSYEQYF	TGTGCCAGCAGCTTAGACTTAGCGAGGTCCTACGAGCAGTACTTC
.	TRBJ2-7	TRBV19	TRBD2	CASSRTSGNYEQYF	TGTGCCAGTAGTAGGACTAGCGGGAATTACGAGCAGTACTTC
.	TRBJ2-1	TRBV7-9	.	CASSRGSAYNEQFF	TGTGCCAGCAGCCGGGGTTCTGCCTACAATGAGCAGTTCTTC
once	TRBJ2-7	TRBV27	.	CASSPSLGGVSYEQYF	TGTGCCAGCAGTCCCTCGTTAGGAGGGGTCTCCTACGAGCAGTACTTC
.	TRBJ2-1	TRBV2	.	CASLTRGKNEQFF	TGTGCCAGCCTCACGAGGGGGAAAAATGAGCAGTTCTTC
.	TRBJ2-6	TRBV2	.	CASATSSVRSGANVLTF	TGTGCCAGCGCTACTTCTAGCGTGAGGTCTGGGGCCAACGTCCTGACTTTC
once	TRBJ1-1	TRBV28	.	CASSLQGRTEAFF	TGTGCCAGCAGTTTACAGGGCCGGACTGAAGCTTTCTTT
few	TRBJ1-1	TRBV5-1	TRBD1	CASSKETGGGGTEAFF	TGCGCCAGCAGCAAAGAGACAGGGGGCGGGGGCACTGAAGCTTTCTTT
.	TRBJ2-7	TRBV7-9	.	CSSSLWPLAAKDSYEQYF	TGTTCCAGCAGCTTATGGCCCTTAGCGGCTAAGGACTCCTACGAGCAGTACTTC